The T cell receptor beta chain under discussion was sequenced for a study of shared clonotypes between healthy human individuals (dated by TCRdb to the early 2020s). In terms of the full investigation: The cohort included a few men and a couple of women between 18 and 49 years of age. Per donor, three plates each were used for CD4 naive and CD4 memory, two for CD8 naive, and one for CD8 memory. Blood TCR repertoires of about 5 healthy adults were deeply sequenced to estimate repertoire size and the extent of clonotype sharing between individuals. To increase sequencing depth and limit assay-specific biases, TCR repertoire library preparation and sequencing were carried out by different laboratories using diverse techniques. Each donor's leukapheresis produced roughly between roughly 0.85 and 10 billion PBMCs.

TCR CDR3 regions were amplified from genomic DNA by multiplex PCR using the deep immunoSEQ assay. Extracted genomic DNA from each cell subset was spread evenly across all wells of several immunoSEQ 96-well plates, with each plate serving as a replicate. Each replicate PCR for sorted subsets received 150 to 250 ng genomic DNA, equal to 28,000 or so T cell genomes. The purified libraries were quantified using a Qubit 3.0 fluorometer, sized with a Bioanalyzer 2100, and then quantified again using the KAPA Library Quantification kit. Every immunoSEQ 96-well plate was sequenced on a separate single-read 150-cycle Illumina NextSeq 550 flow cell. In the paper's pipeline: The immunoSEQ output contained only junctional sequences without quality scores, so filtering could not match that applied to full-length reads. To assign V/J genes and CDR3, sequences were annotated against IMGT germline references using PyIR, a Python wrapper for IgBLAST v1.9. Any read was removed if the V/J assignment was weak (E-value above 1e-6), the CDR3 was missing, or the read contained stop codons, out-of-frame junctions, or ambiguous translated residues. A V3J clonotype was defined by an identical inferred V gene, J gene, and CDR3 amino acid sequence. Percentage overlap between repertoires was computed as shared unique clonotypes divided by the size of the smaller repertoire. Richness of each repertoire was evaluated using RTK rarefaction, the Chao1 estimator, and Recon v2.1 estimates of unobserved clonotypes. For all TCRbeta clonotypes obtained by the gDNA method from a few donors, generation probabilities were computed with OLGA. Held by TCRdb, this immuneACCESS table contains in-frame sequences only and omits some clones. Under half of the omission traces to an unresolved V gene where checked; the cause of the rest is unknown. The V and J calls and clone size come from that table; D and trimming were worked out from the DNA. For this sample the table gives more than 2 million clones, of which just under 95% were detected only once. The biggest ten clones account for about 1.6% of the sample.

Reading from cysteine to phenylalanine, the CDR3 counts 14 amino acids. Only the CDR3 DNA is retained, 42 bases long and in frame from the first base. Via the germline V gene, CDR1 is SGHRS and CDR2 YFSETQ. Trimmed from V: 4 bases; trimmed from J: 5 bases; junction bases lacking a gene match: 7. This clone was counted between two and nine times. The target of this receptor is not known. No clone much larger than this one lies a single base away; base qualities are absent. The same CDR3 arises from other DNA sequences in this sample as well. Overall study results and their limits: Compared with non-shared clonotypes, clonotypes shared by all four sorted-subset donors had higher generation probabilities. Only blood was sampled, and tissue TCR repertoires likely differ from those in blood. Because the study included only a small number of donors, the genetic and exposure-history diversity represented was limited. About 5% of naive CD4, 3.5% of naive CD8, 2.3% of memory CD4, and about 0.4% of memory CD8 clonotypes were shared across several donors. Estimated clonotype richness was generally larger for naive than for memory subsets. Incomplete sequencing was indicated by rarefaction of sorted-subset datasets, despite the large sequencing depth. Pairwise subsampling led to the expectation that sequencing depth would affect the degree of clonotype sharing among donors.

CD8 naive samples consisted of CD45RO-negative cells that were positively selected for CCR7, yielding a CD45RA+CCR7+ population without TemRA cells. The donors were healthy, HIV-negative adults who had no recently reported acute infections or vaccinations. Every donor was a Caucasian adult residing in Nashville, Tennessee, USA. After blood collection by leukapheresis, PBMCs were isolated using Ficoll-Histopaque density gradient centrifugation and then cryopreserved in the vapor phase of liquid nitrogen. Analytical flow cytometry was used to check the purity and quantity of each magnetically sorted T cell population. Each sorted fraction had its genomic DNA isolated and then quantified by UV absorbance on a Nanodrop 2000c.

Specimen: naive CD8+ T cells from PBMCs. The cell subset or site label, as the study defines it: CD45RA+CCR7+. The TCR was taken from a man between 18 and 29 years old in good health. Some clones in this sample may be carry-over from other donors' samples. This chain is built from TRBV5-1 and TRBJ1-1, with 8 central nucleotides matching TRBD1. In nucleotide form, the sequence is TGCGCCAGCAGCGCCGGACAGGGAATAACTGAAGCTTTCTTT. Protein translation: CASSAGQGITEAFF. With the portions outside the CDR3 filled from the reference TRBV5-1 and TRBJ1-1 genes, the complete variable region becomes KAGVTQTPRYLIKTRGQQVTLSCSPISGHRSVSWYQQTPGQGLQFLFEYFSETQRNKGNFPGRFSGRQFSNSRSEMNVSTLELGDSALYLCASSAGQGITEAFFGQGTRLTVV.